The source of this TCR beta chain is a study of molecular identifiers for immune sequencing clone quantification. Whole-study results and caveats: Jurkat TCR RNA that was spiked in from one cell was reportedly detectable among one million naive cells. In naive cells, under 1% of molecules belonged to clones above 20 RNA copies, against over 99% in effector cells.

This clonotype was found a few times. The antigen remains undetermined. As CD8+CD4-CCR7+CD45RA+ cells, naive CD8 T cells were sorted. TCRdb reprocessed the PCR reads with MiXCR, giving one entry per CDR3 protein. This repertoire shows approximately 500,000 distinct CDR3 sequences, about 20% found once; its top ten account for around 0.86%. V lost 5 bases and J lost 7; bases outside the gene matches: 6. Per the germline V gene, CDR1 is PRHDT and CDR2 is FYEKMQ (reference sequence). This CDR3 is built from 14 residues. The origin of this receptor is a human donor in good health. Some libraries in this study had Jurkat cell RNA spiked in. Sequencing input: naive CD8+ T cells from blood, with Jurkat cell RNA spiked in. Subset of the sample: FACS-sorted CD8+CD4-CCR7+CD45RA+ naive T cells. V usage is TRBV13 and J usage is TRBJ2-1; TRBD1 agrees at 9 bases. The CDR3: CASSPGQGWNEQFF. Written as DNA, the CDR3 is TGTGCCAGCAGCCCCGGACAGGGGTGGAATGAGCAGTTCTTC.